Shown below are 9 T cell receptor beta chains from a single sample sequenced in a study of cytomegalovirus exposure and HLA in healthy donors. It was with 60 Vbeta and 13 Jbeta primers that the PCR ran. Produced via immunoSEQ multiplex PCR; TCRdb's table is partial and in-frame only. The table includes 89,000 or so clones, 75% to 85% detected once. What was sequenced was PBMCs. These receptors were collected from a man aged 18 to 29 in good health and CMV-seropositive.

The CDR3 region is CASSNREGSEKLFF. CDR3 bases: TGTGCCAGCAGCAACAGGGAGGGGAGTGAAAAACTGTTTTTT. This chain connects TRBV6-5 to TRBJ1-4; D might be TRBD1 (6 bases). Trimming stripped 6 bases from V and 7 bases from J, with 15 bases between. This CDR3 spans 14 amino acids. Germline V gene lookup returns CDR1 MNHEY and CDR2 SVGAGI.

V is TRBV7-2 and J is TRBJ2-5; 10 bases match TRBD2. The CDR3 is 15 amino acids. Germline loops: CDR1 SGHTA, CDR2 FQGNSA. Trimming took 5 bases from V and 5 from J; bases not matched to a gene: 8. DNA for the CDR3: TGTGCCAGCAGCCCTGAGCGGGGGGGCCTCGAGACCCAGTACTTC. Its translation is CASSPERGGLETQYF.

V and J are TRBV19 and TRBJ2-2; tentatively, D is TRBD2 (5 bases). The CDR3 length is 13 residues. Germline loops: CDR1 LNHDA, CDR2 SQIVND (reference sequence). V gave up 3 bases and J gave up 6 bases, with 8 bases separating them. The CDR3 reads CASSMGVAGELFF. The DNA for the CDR3 is TGTGCCAGTAGTATGGGAGTAGCCGGGGAGCTGTTTTTT.

The V gene is TRBV13, the J gene TRBJ1-4; D remains ambiguous. The germline CDR1 and CDR2 sequences are PRHDT and FYEKMQ (reference sequence). The V end was cut by 6 bases, the J end by 7 bases, with 12 bases between. The CDR3 extends over 13 amino acids. This CDR3 reads CASSSWRSEKLFF. In DNA form, the CDR3 reads TGTGCCAGCAGTTCCTGGAGGAGTGAAAAACTGTTTTTT.

V is TRBV9 and J is TRBJ1-1; D gene ambiguous. CDR3 length: 15 residues. V shed 0 bases and J shed 0 bases, with 9 bases lying between them. The germline V gene has CDR1 SGDLS and CDR2 YYNGEE. The CDR3 sequence is CASSVGGILNTEAFF. The CDR3 DNA reads TGTGCCAGCAGCGTAGGAGGCATCTTGAACACTGAAGCTTTCTTT.

V gene TRBV28 combines with J gene TRBJ2-3, with D possibly being TRBD2 (6 bases). The CDR3 consists of 18 residues. Germline V CDR1 and CDR2: MDHEN, SYDVKM. V lost 6 bases, J lost 2 bases, and 24 bases lay in between. The CDR3: CASRPKAGRSAATDTQYF. The CDR3 DNA sequence: TGTGCCAGCAGACCCAAAGCGGGTAGGTCCGCGGCCACAGATACGCAGTATTTT.

In DNA, the CDR3 is TGTGCCAGCAGCGTTGGACTAGCGGGGGAAGAGACCCAGTACTTC. This codes for CASSVGLAGEETQYF. The rearrangement joins TRBV5-4 to TRBJ2-5, with 13 bases fitting TRBD2. This CDR3 comprises 15 residues. J was trimmed by 3 bases and V by 4 bases; bases with no gene match: 3. CDR1 is SGHNT and CDR2 is YYREEE in the germline V gene (reference sequence).

J is TRBJ2-5 and V is TRBV6-6; TRBD1 agrees at 7 bases. The CDR3 length is 15 residues. CDR1 and CDR2 from the germline V gene are MNHNY and SVGAGI (reference sequence). V lost 6 bases, J lost 5 bases, and 12 bases stayed unmatched. In DNA form, the CDR3 reads TGTGCCAGCAGATCCACCACAGGGGCCAGCGAGACCCAGTACTTC. Amino acid sequence: CASRSTTGASETQYF.

CDR3 residues: CASSPGAEATGEAFF. The CDR3 bases are TGTGCCAGCAGTCCAGGGGCGGAGGCGACAGGGGAAGCTTTCTTT. The chain has TRBV6-5 and TRBJ1-1; 7 positions match TRBD1. The germline V gene encodes CDR1 MNHEY and CDR2 SVGAGI. V lost 5 bases and J lost 8; bases outside the gene matches: 14. The CDR3 has 15 amino acids.